The 19 T cell receptor beta chains below were found in one sample sequenced in a study of shared clonotypes between healthy human individuals. Repertoires were generated with immunoSEQ multiplex PCR, while TCRdb's copy carries only in-frame clones and drops some. This sample carries 500,000 or so clones, approximately 94% of them seen once, and the ten largest clones take approximately 0.067%. The sample comprised naive CD4+ T cells sorted from blood. Subset given: CD45RA+ positively selected. The origin of the receptors is a woman aged 25 to 39 in good health.

The V and J genes are TRBV28 and TRBJ2-1, with 12 bases that match TRBD2. Germline lookup yields CDR1 MDHEN and CDR2 SYDVKM. The ends lost 5 bases at V and 7 bases at J; junction bases unmatched: 6. The CDR3 has 15 residues. CDR3 nucleotides: TGTGCCAGCAGTGGTCTAGCGGGAGGGCTTAATGAGCAGTTCTTC. Amino acids: CASSGLAGGLNEQFF. The full variable domain, with the rest looked up from reference TRBV28 and TRBJ2-1, is DVKVTQSSRYLVKRTGEKVFLECVQDMDHENMFWYRQDPGLGLRLIYFSYDVKMKEKGDIPEGYSVSREKKERFSLILESASTNQTSMYLCASSGLAGGLNEQFFGPGTRLTVL.

This chain connects TRBV25-1 to TRBJ2-7, with TRBD2 matching 11 bases. Looked up from germline, CDR1 is MGHDK and CDR2 is SYGVNS. The CDR3 sequence is 17 residues long. V lost 3 bases, J lost 1 base, and 8 bases stayed unmatched. The CDR3 region has the DNA TGTGCCAGCAGTGATCCTTCAACTAGCGGGGGTTCCTACGAGCAGTACTTC. This codes for CASSDPSTSGGSYEQYF.

The chain has TRBV11-2 and TRBJ1-3, with D possibly being TRBD1 (5 bases). V dropped 4 bases and J dropped 2 bases, with 12 bases sitting between them. This CDR3 comprises 15 residues. CDR1 and CDR2 from the germline V gene are SGHAT and FQNNGV. In nucleotides, the CDR3 is TGTGCCAGCAGCTCGGGACGGTTGCCTGGAAACACCATATATTTT. Its protein product is CASSSGRLPGNTIYF.

This clone was counted a single time. V and J are TRBV5-8 and TRBJ2-7, with D uncertain. CDR1 and CDR2 (germline): SGHTS, YDEGEE. V lost 1 base, J lost 3 bases, and 14 bases lay in between. The CDR3 has 15 amino acids. The CDR3 nucleotides read TGTGCCAGCAGCTTGAGGCACGAGACGTTCTACGAGCAGTACTTC. Its translation is CASSLRHETFYEQYF.

The rearrangement uses TRBV2 and TRBJ2-7; no reliable D call. Looked up from germline, CDR1 is SNHLY and CDR2 is FYNNEI. Trimming left V 2 bases short and J 5 bases short, with 7 bases between. The CDR3 consists of 12 residues. The CDR3 region has the DNA TGTGCCAGCAGTGAACAGAGTAACGAGCAGTACTTC. Its protein is CASSEQSNEQYF. Full variable domain (remainder filled in from reference TRBV2 and TRBJ2-7): EPEVTQTPSHQVTQMGQEVILRCVPISNHLYFYWYRQILGQKVEFLVSFYNNEISEKSEIFDDQFSVERPDGSNFTLKIRSTKLEDSAMYFCASSEQSNEQYFGPGTRLTVT.

The rearrangement joins TRBV9 to TRBJ2-3; possibly TRBD1 or TRBD2 for D (5 bases each). The CDR3 loop spans 14 amino acids. V was cut by 3 bases and J by 7 bases, with 15 bases left in between. Looked up from germline, CDR1 is SGDLS and CDR2 is YYNGEE. DNA of the CDR3: TGTGCCAGCAGCGCCCGGGGCGGGCTTCATACGCAGTATTTT. Amino acid sequence: CASSARGGLHTQYF.

The chain combines TRBV5-4 with TRBJ1-2; D remains unclear. CDR3 length: 14 residues. Deletions cut 1 base from V and 3 bases from J, with 10 bases between. Germline V gene sequence: CDR1 SGHNT, CDR2 YYREEE (reference sequence). This CDR3 is CASSLSRTDYGYTF. Written as DNA, the CDR3 is TGTGCCAGCAGCTTGAGTCGGACGGACTATGGCTACACCTTC.

The chain recombines TRBV28 with TRBJ2-7; D may be TRBD1 (6 bases). The CDR3 loop spans 16 amino acids. With 11 bases removed from V and 3 bases from J, the gap between germline ends came to 26 bases. Germline loops: CDR1 MDHEN, CDR2 SYDVKM. CDR3 DNA sequence: TGTGCCGCTGTAGGAGCGCCTGACAGGTCTATCTACGAGCAGTACTTC. Its protein is CAAVGAPDRSIYEQYF. The whole variable domain, filled in from reference TRBV28 and TRBJ2-7, reads DVKVTQSSRYLVKRTGEKVFLECVQDMDHENMFWYRQDPGLGLRLIYFSYDVKMKEKGDIPEGYSVSREKKERFSLILESASTNQTSMYLCAAVGAPDRSIYEQYFGPGTRLTVT.

This chain uses TRBV11-2 with TRBJ2-7; 9 nucleotides match TRBD1. J gave up 1 base and V 1 base, and 2 bases lay outside the gene matches. Germline V gives CDR1 SGHAT, CDR2 FQNNGV. CDR3 size: 15 residues. The CDR3 bases are TGTGCCAGCAGCTTAGGGACAGGGGTATCCTACGAGCAGTACTTC. This codes for CASSLGTGVSYEQYF. The full variable domain, in which reference TRBV11-2 and TRBJ2-7 provide the parts outside the CDR3, is EAGVAQSPRYKIIEKRQSVAFWCNPISGHATLYWYQQILGQGPKLLIQFQNNGVVDDSQLPKDRFSAERLKGVDSTLKIQPAKLEDSAVYLCASSLGTGVSYEQYFGPGTRLTVT.

The gene calls are TRBV4-2 and TRBJ2-5, with D maybe TRBD2 (5 bases). The CDR3 spans 15 residues. In germline, CDR1 is LGHNA, CDR2 YNFKEQ. V was cut by 1 base and J by 2 bases, with 11 bases left in between. CDR3 coding DNA: TGTGCCAGCAGCCAAGCTGAAACTAGGCAAGAGACCCAGTACTTC. Protein product: CASSQAETRQETQYF.

This clone was seen only once. This rearrangement joins TRBV28 to TRBJ2-5; 7 bases match TRBD1. The DNA matches TRBJ2-7 better at its end, which makes the J call doubtful. Germline V lookup: CDR1 MDHEN, CDR2 SYDVKM. The CDR3 sequence is 15 residues long. Written as DNA, the CDR3 is TGTGCCAGCAGGCCGACTTCCGACAGGGTCTACGAGCAGTACTTC. It yields the protein CASRPTSDRVYEQYF.

In DNA form, the CDR3 reads TGTGCCAGTAGTATAGGTGGGACTCAGTCATACAATGAGCAGTTCTTC. Translated, it gives CASSIGGTQSYNEQFF. The chain has TRBV19 and TRBJ2-1; D might be TRBD2 (6 bases). V lost 1 base, J lost 4 bases, and 14 bases lay in between. The CDR3 runs to 16 residues. Germline V gene sequence: CDR1 LNHDA, CDR2 SQIVND (reference sequence).

V and J are TRBV2 and TRBJ2-7; TRBD1 agrees at 9 bases. This CDR3 is 14 amino acids long. With V trimmed by 3 bases and J by 7 bases, 7 bases remained unmatched. CDR1 is SNHLY and CDR2 is FYNNEI in the germline V gene. CDR3 amino acids: CASSDRTGAGEQYF. The CDR3 DNA reads TGTGCCAGCAGTGACAGGACAGGGGCTGGAGAGCAGTACTTC.

In its sample, this clone was seen once. V is TRBV5-1 and J is TRBJ2-1; possible D gene TRBD2, 6 bases. V was clipped by 2 bases and J by 0 bases, with 12 bases between them. The germline CDR1 and CDR2 sequences are SGHRS and YFSETQ. The CDR3 has 16 amino acids. As DNA, the CDR3 is TGCGCCAGCAGCTTTAGCGGAGAGAGCTCCTACAATGAGCAGTTCTTC. Its protein product is CASSFSGESSYNEQFF.

The V call is TRBV10-3, the J call TRBJ2-3, with TRBD2 matching over 7 bases. V trimming: 3 bases; J trimming: 4 bases; junction bases outside the gene matches: 1. Germline CDR1 ENHRY, CDR2 SYGVKD. The CDR3 is 13 residues long. The CDR3 reads CAISDLAADTQYF. CDR3 nucleotides: TGTGCCATCAGTGATCTAGCGGCAGATACGCAGTATTTT.

V and J are TRBV18 and TRBJ1-1; no reliable D call. Trimming removed 1 base at V and 3 bases at J, with 12 bases between. The germline V gene has CDR1 KGHSH and CDR2 LQKENI. This CDR3 comprises 15 residues. The CDR3 loop reads CASSPRSGGYTEAFF. For the CDR3, the DNA is TGTGCCAGCTCACCACGGTCCGGAGGTTACACTGAAGCTTTCTTT.

This chain joins TRBV28 and TRBJ2-7; D might be TRBD1 (6 bases). Germline CDR1 is MDHEN and CDR2 is SYDVKM. Trimming removed 7 bases at V and 2 bases at J, with 18 bases between. This CDR3 has 15 amino acids. The chain's CDR3 is CASMEQGYTTYEQYF. The CDR3 coding sequence is TGTGCCAGCATGGAACAGGGCTACACCACCTACGAGCAGTACTTC. The full variable domain, rest sourced from reference TRBV28 and TRBJ2-7, is DVKVTQSSRYLVKRTGEKVFLECVQDMDHENMFWYRQDPGLGLRLIYFSYDVKMKEKGDIPEGYSVSREKKERFSLILESASTNQTSMYLCASMEQGYTTYEQYFGPGTRLTVT.

The chain uses TRBV7-9 and TRBJ1-1; 9 bases match TRBD1. Looked up from germline, CDR1 is SEHNR and CDR2 is FQNEAQ (reference sequence). CDR3 length: 15 residues. With V trimmed by 5 bases and J by 6 bases, 10 bases remained unmatched. The CDR3 spells CASSARTGAIPEAFF. The CDR3 DNA follows: TGTGCCAGCAGCGCCCGGACAGGGGCGATTCCTGAAGCTTTCTTT.

The chain carries TRBV29-1 and TRBJ2-2; no firm D call. The germline V and J ends were trimmed by 4 bases and 3 bases, with 9 bases remaining between them. This CDR3 spans 13 amino acids. Germline V lookup: CDR1 SQVTM, CDR2 ANQGSEA. CDR3 nucleotides: TGCAGCGTTGGGTGGAGCTACACCGGGGAGCTGTTTTTT. It codes for CSVGWSYTGELFF.